This TCR beta chain was profiled in a study of T cells in localized non-small cell lung cancer. Some clones are missing from TCRdb's copy, which holds only in-frame ones; the method was immunoSEQ multiplex PCR. The sample has some 9,600 clones; around 90% are singletons. Study-wide results and caveats: A raised T cell density in blood coincided with lengthier overall survival. Uninvolved neighboring lung showed the greatest T cell clonality, exceeding tumor.

With respect to this clone: Its cognate antigen is unknown.

There are 14 residues in the CDR3. The V end was cut by 4 bases, the J end by 3 bases, with 10 bases between. CDR1 and CDR2 (germline): SEHNR, FQNEAQ (reference sequence). The chain combines TRBV7-9 with TRBJ1-5; maybe TRBD1 (6 bases). The material was peripheral blood, obtained before any cancer treatment. The TCR was taken from a male donor older than 55 with stage III squamous cell lung carcinoma. Written as DNA, the CDR3 is TGTGCCAGCAGCTCGACAGGATTCAATCAGCCCCAGCATTTT. Translating it yields CASSSTGFNQPQHF.